This TCR beta chain stems from a study of blood T cell repertoires in COVID-19. As for the study in general: Samples came from the United States, Italy and Spain, spanning acute and convalescent COVID-19. PBMCs, B-cell-depleted T cells, or T cells provided the cDNA or gDNA that made up the material.

V lost 0 bases to trimming and J lost 6 bases; unmatched junction nucleotides: 8. CDR1 is MDHEN and CDR2 is SYDVKM in the germline V gene. The CDR3 runs 17 residues. In the study's own analysis: Using reference gene primer amplification, nucleated cell counts were estimated. The data were produced by immunoSEQ multiplex PCR, yet TCRdb's version contains in-frame clones alone and is incomplete. The V and J calls and the clone size are those of that table, but D and trimming were determined from the DNA. The sample shows 99,000 or so clones, more than 80% of them seen only once. Input material: peripheral blood. The receptor comes from a woman aged 70-85 years with acute or convalescent COVID-19. The V and J genes are TRBV28 and TRBJ2-1; 10 bases align to TRBD2. DNA of the CDR3: TGTGCCAGCAGTTTATGGAGCGGGAGGGCCTCCGGCAATGAGCAGTTCTTC. Translated: CASSLWSGRASGNEQFF.